These 21 T cell receptor beta chains were all obtained from the same sample, sequenced in a study of blood T cells in healthy people across ages. Together with a sample-barcoded 5' primer, a J-beta primer mix was included in a second PCR lasting about 6 to 12 cycles. One entry per CDR3 protein results from TCRdb running MiXCR on the 5' RACE reads. The sample carries around 1,100,000 distinct CDR3 sequences, less than 45% recorded once. Input material: blood. These receptor sequences come from a man aged 18 to 30 in good health.

The V and J genes are TRBV12-3 or TRBV12-4 and TRBJ2-1; D is possibly TRBD1 (6 bases). Trimming stripped 3 bases from V and 13 bases from J, with 22 bases between. The CDR3 has 15 residues. The CDR3 nucleotides read TGTGCCAGCAGTTTTGGACCAGGGGTAAGAGAGGCCCAGTTCTTC. Translation: CASSFGPGVREAQFF.

V is TRBV7-9 and J is TRBJ1-1; tentatively, D is TRBD1 (6 bases). The CDR3 consists of 17 residues. The V end lost 1 base, the J end lost 1 base, and 16 bases lay between the germline ends. The germline gives CDR1 SEHNR, CDR2 FQNEAQ (reference sequence). The CDR3 sequence is CASSLVGGTRGNTEAFF. CDR3 sequence (DNA): TGTGCCAGCAGCTTAGTGGGGGGCACCAGGGGGAACACTGAAGCTTTCTTT.

This clonotype has a handful of counts. The CDR3 loop reads CASSLAGENIQYF. In DNA, the CDR3 is TGTGCCAGCAGCTTAGCCGGGGAGAACATTCAGTACTTC. The chain carries TRBV7-9 and TRBJ2-4; a possible D gene is TRBD2 (5 bases). The length of the CDR3 is 13 residues. Trimming took 0 bases from V and 7 from J, leaving 7 bases between them. In germline, CDR1 is SEHNR, CDR2 FQNEAQ (reference sequence). Full variable domain (missing parts from reference TRBV7-9 and TRBJ2-4): DTGVSQNPRHKITKRGQNVTFRCDPISEHNRLYWYRQTLGQGPEFLTYFQNEAQLEKSRLLSDRFSAERPKGSFSTLEIQRTEQGDSAMYLCASSLAGENIQYFGAGTRLSVL.

The chain employs TRBV4-3 and TRBJ1-6, with D unresolved. Germline values: CDR1 LGHNA, CDR2 YSLEER. The CDR3 length is 12 residues. The V gene lost 1 base and the J gene lost 13 bases, with 8 bases spanning the gap. CDR3 in amino acids: CASSQGEPPLHF. Here the CDR3 DNA reads TGCGCCAGCAGCCAAGGGGAACCCCCCCTCCACTTT.

The chain is built from TRBV12-3 or TRBV12-4 and TRBJ1-1, with a tentative D call TRBD1 (6 bases). This CDR3 is 16 amino acids long. Deletions cut 5 bases from V and 4 bases from J, with 20 bases between. The CDR3 here is CASSLSLGGQLTEAFF. CDR3 DNA: TGTGCCAGCAGTCTATCATTAGGTGGACAGCTCACTGAAGCTTTCTTT.

This clonotype occurred a few times. This chain connects TRBV4-1 to TRBJ1-2; D is uncertain. This CDR3 has 15 residues. V was cut by 0 bases and J by 1 base, with 9 bases left in between. Germline CDR1 and CDR2: MGHRA and YSYEKL. In DNA form, the CDR3 reads TGCGCCAGCAGCCAAGAAGGGCAGATTAACTATGGCTACACCTTC. It yields the protein CASSQEGQINYGYTF.

This clonotype was counted a few times. The chain carries TRBV9 and TRBJ1-4; 7 bases fit TRBD1. Germline CDR1 is SGDLS and CDR2 is YYNGEE. The CDR3 runs 17 residues. The V and J ends lost 0 bases and 5 bases, in that order; junction bases with no gene match: 10. CDR3 in amino acids: CASSVGPGQVGNEKLFF. The CDR3 DNA sequence: TGTGCCAGCAGCGTAGGACCCGGACAGGTTGGGAATGAAAAACTGTTTTTT.

This clonotype came up many times. This rearrangement joins TRBV29-1 to TRBJ2-3, with TRBD1 as a possible D gene (5 bases). There are 16 residues in the CDR3. Per germline, CDR1 SQVTM and CDR2 ANQGSEA. V was cut by 1 base and J by 4 bases, with 18 bases left in between. CDR3 residues: CSVEGGYSSIPDTQYF. In DNA, the CDR3 is TGCAGCGTTGAAGGGGGCTACTCCTCAATACCAGATACGCAGTATTTT.

The V gene is TRBV4-2, the J gene TRBJ2-7, with D uncertain. The germline V gene has CDR1 LGHNA and CDR2 YNFKEQ. CDR3 length: 13 residues. V lost 0 bases and J lost 4, with 7 bases in between. The CDR3 protein is CASSQELGYEQYF. The CDR3 DNA reads as TGTGCCAGCAGCCAAGAGTTAGGTTACGAGCAGTACTTC.

The chain combines TRBV12-3 or TRBV12-4 with TRBJ1-1; 7 nucleotides align to TRBD1. The junction had 5 bases not matched to a gene; V was cut back by 4 bases and J by 6 bases. The CDR3 is made up of 13 amino acids. The CDR3 is CASSSYDRAEAFF. The CDR3 DNA reads TGTGCCAGCAGTTCATACGACAGGGCTGAAGCTTTCTTT.

This clonotype was counted a single time. The chain combines TRBV6-5 with TRBJ1-1, with D hard to call. V lost 0 bases and J lost 7, with 12 bases in between. Germline values: CDR1 MNHEY, CDR2 SVGAGI. The CDR3 extends over 14 amino acids. CDR3 nucleotide sequence: TGTGCCAGCAGTTACTCCTTCAACCCCGTTGAAGCTTTCTTT. This gives the protein CASSYSFNPVEAFF.

Note on this clonotype: Given a much more abundant clone one base away, this may be a read error. The chain couples TRBV3-1 to TRBJ2-5, with unresolved D. V was shortened by 0 bases and J by 11 bases, with 16 bases between the two germline ends. The CDR3 is 14 residues long. Germline V gene lookup returns CDR1 LGHDT and CDR2 YNNKEL (reference sequence). The CDR3 region has the DNA TGTGCCAGCAGCCAAGACGGGCGCTACAATGAGCAGTACTTC. Its translation is CASSQDGRYNEQYF.

J is TRBJ2-1 and V is TRBV11-2; D tentatively fits TRBD1 or TRBD2 (5 bases each). CDR3 size: 18 residues. Trimming took off 0 bases at V and 4 bases at J, with 19 bases between the two ends. Germline lookup yields CDR1 SGHAT and CDR2 FQNNGV. The CDR3, as DNA: TGTGCCAGCAGCTTAGATATAGGGACCTTTGGGGGATACAATGAGCAGTTCTTC. It yields the protein CASSLDIGTFGGYNEQFF. Complete variable domain (other parts from reference TRBV11-2 and TRBJ2-1): EAGVAQSPRYKIIEKRQSVAFWCNPISGHATLYWYQQILGQGPKLLIQFQNNGVVDDSQLPKDRFSAERLKGVDSTLKIQPAKLEDSAVYLCASSLDIGTFGGYNEQFFGPGTRLTVL.

The rearrangement links TRBV5-1 to TRBJ2-6; D is possibly TRBD2 (5 bases). With 4 bases removed from V and 2 bases from J, the gap between germline ends came to 13 bases. Germline CDR1 and CDR2: SGHRS and YFSETQ. There are 16 residues in the CDR3. The CDR3 here is CASSQSPGTGANVLTF. The CDR3 DNA reads as TGCGCCAGCAGCCAGAGTCCGGGGACTGGGGCCAACGTCCTGACTTTC.

Comment on this clonotype: At one end, the junction sequence differs from germline, possibly due to a read error. The rearrangement links TRBV7-9 to TRBJ2-7; D is uncertain. Germline V gene sequence: CDR1 SEHNR, CDR2 FQNEAQ (reference sequence). CDR3 length: 14 amino acids. The CDR3 loop reads CASSFANRAYEQYF. The CDR3, as DNA: TGCGCCAGCAGCTTCGCCAACAGAGCCTACGAGCAGTACTTC.

DNA for the CDR3: TGCGCCAGCAGCCAAGCCTGGGGCAGGGCGAACACTGAAGCTTTCTTT. Protein product: CASSQAWGRANTEAFF. V gene TRBV4-3 combines with J gene TRBJ1-1; D is possibly TRBD1 (5 bases). Trimming cost V 1 base and J 1 base, with 13 bases left between them. Germline V gene data show CDR1 as LGHNA and CDR2 as YSLEER. The CDR3 has 16 residues.

This chain connects TRBV5-4 to TRBJ2-5; tentative D call: TRBD2 (6 bases). The CDR3 contains 14 residues. V lost 0 bases, J lost 9 bases, and 15 bases lay in between. Germline-derived CDR1 and CDR2 are SGHNT and YYREEE (reference sequence). CDR3 in amino acids: CASSLAVGSGAQYF. CDR3 bases: TGTGCCAGCAGCTTGGCTGTCGGCTCGGGGGCCCAGTACTTC.

In the case of this clonotype: An end of the junction differs from the germline gene, which may be a read error. The chain recombines TRBV20-1 with TRBJ1-2, with 8 bases fitting TRBD1. The CDR3 has 14 amino acids. Germline CDR1 reads DFQATT; CDR2 reads SNEGSKA (reference sequence). CDR3 bases: TGCAGCGCTAGGAGTCAGGGGGCCTTCTATGGCTACACCTTC. Its protein is CSARSQGAFYGYTF.

V gene TRBV7-9 combines with J gene TRBJ2-1; 8 bases line up with TRBD1. The J call may be wrong; the DNA end is better matched by TRBJ2-7. This CDR3 has 15 residues. Germline V gene lookup returns CDR1 SEHNR and CDR2 FQNEAQ (reference sequence). The CDR3 nucleotides are TGTGCCAGCAGCTTCGCAGGGGGCATAGAAAATGAGCAGTACTTC. Amino acid sequence: CASSFAGGIENEQYF.

In this sample, this clonotype turned up a few times. The V call is TRBV18, the J call TRBJ1-1; no clear D. The ends were cut back, 0 bases at V and 0 bases at J, with 8 bases in the middle. This CDR3 spans 15 amino acids. Germline loops: CDR1 KGHSH, CDR2 LQKENI. The CDR3 protein is CASSPPPELNTEAFF. DNA for the CDR3: TGTGCCAGCTCACCACCGCCGGAGTTGAACACTGAAGCTTTCTTT. The complete variable domain, with remaining parts taken from reference TRBV18 and TRBJ1-1, reads NAGVMQNPRHLVRRRGQEARLRCSPMKGHSHVYWYRQLPEEGLKFMVYLQKENIIDESGMPKERFSAEFPKEGPSILRIQQVVRGDSAAYFCASSPPPELNTEAFFGQGTRLTVV.

This clonotype was found many times. The CDR3 sequence is CASNPPEADTQYF. For the CDR3, the DNA is TGTGCCAGCAACCCTCCCGAAGCAGATACGCAGTATTTT. The chain uses TRBV6-5 and TRBJ2-3; D is unresolved. The germline V and J ends were trimmed by 7 bases and 4 bases, with 12 bases remaining between them. Germline lookup yields CDR1 MNHEY and CDR2 SVGAGI. This CDR3 is 13 amino acids long.